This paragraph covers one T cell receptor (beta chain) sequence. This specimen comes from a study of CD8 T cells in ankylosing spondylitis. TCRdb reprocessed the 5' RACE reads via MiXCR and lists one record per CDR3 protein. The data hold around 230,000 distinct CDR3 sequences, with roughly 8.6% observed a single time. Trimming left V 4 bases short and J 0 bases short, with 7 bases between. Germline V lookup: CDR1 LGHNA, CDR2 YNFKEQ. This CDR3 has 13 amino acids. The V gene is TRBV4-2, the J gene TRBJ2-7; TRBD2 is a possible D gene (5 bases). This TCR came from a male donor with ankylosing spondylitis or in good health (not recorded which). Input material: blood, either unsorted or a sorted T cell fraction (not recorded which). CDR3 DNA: TGTGCCAGCAGCCCCGGGGACTCCTACGAGCAGTACTTC. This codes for CASSPGDSYEQYF.